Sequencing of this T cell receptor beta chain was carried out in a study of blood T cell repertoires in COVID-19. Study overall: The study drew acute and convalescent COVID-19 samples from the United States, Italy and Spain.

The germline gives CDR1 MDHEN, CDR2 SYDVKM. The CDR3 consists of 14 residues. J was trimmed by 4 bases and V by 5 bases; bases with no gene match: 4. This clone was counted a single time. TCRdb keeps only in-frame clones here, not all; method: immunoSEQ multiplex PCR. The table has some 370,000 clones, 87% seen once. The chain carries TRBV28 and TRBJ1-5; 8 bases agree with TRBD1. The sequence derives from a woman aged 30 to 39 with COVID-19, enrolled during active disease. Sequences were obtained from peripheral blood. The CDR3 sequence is CASSRTGKNQPQHF. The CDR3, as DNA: TGTGCCAGCAGTAGGACAGGGAAGAATCAGCCCCAGCATTTT.